This T cell receptor (beta chain) comes out of a study of blood T cell repertoires in COVID-19. The assay was immunoSEQ multiplex PCR, and TCRdb's table has in-frame clones only and misses some. The repertoire includes roughly 74,000 clones, more than 85% of them detected once, and under 1.5% sits in the top ten. The TCR was taken from a woman aged 50 to 60 with acute COVID-19. Material for sequencing was PBMCs or T cells enriched from blood (not recorded which).

CDR3 DNA sequence: TGCGCCAGCAGCTTGGGGACTAGCGCAGGTGTGAATGAGCAGTTCTTC. Protein: CASSLGTSAGVNEQFF. The genes are TRBV5-1 and TRBJ2-1, with 9 positions matching TRBD2. The CDR3 is 16 amino acids. Germline CDR1 SGHRS, CDR2 YFSETQ. V was pared by 0 bases and J by 7 bases, with 8 bases of the junction left unmatched.